The sequence of this T cell receptor beta chain was determined in a study of blood T cell repertoires in COVID-19. Study at large: Samples taken during acute and convalescent COVID-19 were collected in the United States, Italy and Spain.

Per the original methods: Quantification of nucleated cells was approximated via reference gene primer amplification. Libraries were prepared by immunoSEQ multiplex PCR; TCRdb keeps only in-frame clonotypes and omits some of them. V and J calls plus clone size are reproduced from that table; the DNA served to infer D and trimming. Of about 26,000 clones in the sample, more than 70% are singletons; the top ten hold about a third. This CDR3 region has 17 residues. Germline CDR1 and CDR2: SNHLY and FYNNEI. With V trimmed by 3 bases and J by 2 bases, 10 bases remained unmatched. Sequencing used peripheral blood. The receptor was derived from a human donor in a cohort sampled during active COVID-19. The chain is built from TRBV2 and TRBJ2-3, with TRBD1 matching over 8 bases. The CDR3 protein is CASSDVSAGGFTDTQYF. CDR3 sequence (DNA): TGTGCCAGCAGTGACGTGTCGGCAGGGGGCTTCACAGATACGCAGTATTTT. Full variable domain (outside the CDR3, taken from reference TRBV2 and TRBJ2-3): EPEVTQTPSHQVTQMGQEVILRCVPISNHLYFYWYRQILGQKVEFLVSFYNNEISEKSEIFDDQFSVERPDGSNFTLKIRSTKLEDSAMYFCASSDVSAGGFTDTQYFGPGTRLTVL.